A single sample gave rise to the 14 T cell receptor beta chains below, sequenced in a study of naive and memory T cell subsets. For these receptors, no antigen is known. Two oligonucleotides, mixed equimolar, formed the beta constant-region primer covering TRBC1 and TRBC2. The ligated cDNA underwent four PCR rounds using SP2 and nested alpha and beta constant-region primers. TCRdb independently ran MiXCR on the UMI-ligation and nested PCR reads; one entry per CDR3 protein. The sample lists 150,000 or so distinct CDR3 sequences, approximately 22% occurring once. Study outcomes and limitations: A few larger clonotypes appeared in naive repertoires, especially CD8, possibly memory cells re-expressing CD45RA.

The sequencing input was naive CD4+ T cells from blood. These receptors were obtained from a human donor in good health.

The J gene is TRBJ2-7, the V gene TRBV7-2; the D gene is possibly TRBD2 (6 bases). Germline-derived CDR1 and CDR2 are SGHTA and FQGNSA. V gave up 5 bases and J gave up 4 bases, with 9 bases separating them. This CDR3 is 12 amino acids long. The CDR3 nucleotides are TGTGCCAGCAGCCGGAGGGATTACGAGCAGTACTTC. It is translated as CASSRRDYEQYF.

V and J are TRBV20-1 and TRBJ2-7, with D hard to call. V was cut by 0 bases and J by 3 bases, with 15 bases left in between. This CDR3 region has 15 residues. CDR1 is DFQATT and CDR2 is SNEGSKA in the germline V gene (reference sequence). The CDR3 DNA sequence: TGCAGTGCTAGAGATCCAATTGGGATCGGCTACGAGCAGTACTTC. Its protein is CSARDPIGIGYEQYF.

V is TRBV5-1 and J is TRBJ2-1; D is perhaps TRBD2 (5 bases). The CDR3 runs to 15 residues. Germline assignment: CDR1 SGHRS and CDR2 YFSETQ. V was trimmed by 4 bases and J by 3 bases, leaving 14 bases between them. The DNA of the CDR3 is TGCGCCAGCAGCCCCTGGGGAGCAGACTACAATGAGCAGTTCTTC. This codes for CASSPWGADYNEQFF.

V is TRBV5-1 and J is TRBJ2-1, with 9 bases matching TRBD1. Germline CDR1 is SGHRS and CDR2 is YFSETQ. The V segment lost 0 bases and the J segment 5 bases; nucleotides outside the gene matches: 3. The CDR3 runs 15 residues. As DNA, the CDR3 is TGCGCCAGCAGCTTGGAGGGACAGGGCCACAATGAGCAGTTCTTC. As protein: CASSLEGQGHNEQFF.

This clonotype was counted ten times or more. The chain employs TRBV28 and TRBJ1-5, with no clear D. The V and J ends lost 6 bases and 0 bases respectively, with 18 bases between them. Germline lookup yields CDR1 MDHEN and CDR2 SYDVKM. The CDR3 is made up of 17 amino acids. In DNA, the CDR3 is TGTGCCAGCAGCTCGACCGCGATCCTCTATAGCAATCAGCCCCAGCATTTT. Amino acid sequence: CASSSTAILYSNQPQHF.

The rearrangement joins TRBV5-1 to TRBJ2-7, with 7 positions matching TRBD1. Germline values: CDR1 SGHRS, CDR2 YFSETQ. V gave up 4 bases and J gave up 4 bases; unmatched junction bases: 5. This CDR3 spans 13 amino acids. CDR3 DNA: TGCGCCAGCAGCCGATCAGGGGGATACGAGCAGTACTTC. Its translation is CASSRSGGYEQYF.

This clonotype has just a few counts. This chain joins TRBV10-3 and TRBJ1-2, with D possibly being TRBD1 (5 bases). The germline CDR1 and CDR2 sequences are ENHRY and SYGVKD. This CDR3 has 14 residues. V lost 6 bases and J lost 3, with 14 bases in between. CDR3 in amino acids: CAISQDGDYYGYTF. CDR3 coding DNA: TGTGCCATCAGCCAGGACGGGGACTACTATGGCTACACCTTC.

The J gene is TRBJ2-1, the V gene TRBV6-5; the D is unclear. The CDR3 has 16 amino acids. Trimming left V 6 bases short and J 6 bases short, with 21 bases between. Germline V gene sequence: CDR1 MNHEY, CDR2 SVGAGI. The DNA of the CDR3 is TGTGCCAGCAGCCCCGGTGGGGTCGATCGAGGCAATGAGCAGTTCTTC. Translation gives CASSPGGVDRGNEQFF.

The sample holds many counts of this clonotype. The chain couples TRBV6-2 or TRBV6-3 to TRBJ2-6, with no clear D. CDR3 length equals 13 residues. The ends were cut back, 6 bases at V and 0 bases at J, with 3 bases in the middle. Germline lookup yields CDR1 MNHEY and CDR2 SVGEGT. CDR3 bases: TGTGCCAGCAGAAACTCTGGGGCCAACGTCCTGACTTTC. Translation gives CASRNSGANVLTF.

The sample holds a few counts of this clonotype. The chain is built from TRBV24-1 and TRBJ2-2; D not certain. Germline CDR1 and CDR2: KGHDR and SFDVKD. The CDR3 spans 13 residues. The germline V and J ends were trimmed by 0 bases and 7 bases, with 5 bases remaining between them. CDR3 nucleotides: TGTGCCACCAGTGATTTGATGAGCGGGGAGCTGTTTTTT. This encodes CATSDLMSGELFF.

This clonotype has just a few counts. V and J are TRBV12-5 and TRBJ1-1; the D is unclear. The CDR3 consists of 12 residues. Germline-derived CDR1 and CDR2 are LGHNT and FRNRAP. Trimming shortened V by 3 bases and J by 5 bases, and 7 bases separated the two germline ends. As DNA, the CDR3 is TGTGCTAGTGGTTTTTTTTGGACTGAAGCTTTCTTT. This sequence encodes CASGFFWTEAFF.

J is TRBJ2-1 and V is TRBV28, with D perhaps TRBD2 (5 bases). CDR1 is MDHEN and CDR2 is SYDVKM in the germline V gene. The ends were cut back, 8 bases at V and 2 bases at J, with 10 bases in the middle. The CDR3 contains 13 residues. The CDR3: CASEGFPYNEQFF. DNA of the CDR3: TGTGCCAGCGAGGGTTTCCCCTACAATGAGCAGTTCTTC.

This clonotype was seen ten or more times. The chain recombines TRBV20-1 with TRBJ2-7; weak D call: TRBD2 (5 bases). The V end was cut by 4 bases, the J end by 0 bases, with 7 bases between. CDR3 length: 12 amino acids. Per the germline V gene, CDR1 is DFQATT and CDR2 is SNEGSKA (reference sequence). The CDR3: CSATAGSYEQYF. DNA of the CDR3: TGCAGTGCTACGGCGGGCTCCTACGAGCAGTACTTC.

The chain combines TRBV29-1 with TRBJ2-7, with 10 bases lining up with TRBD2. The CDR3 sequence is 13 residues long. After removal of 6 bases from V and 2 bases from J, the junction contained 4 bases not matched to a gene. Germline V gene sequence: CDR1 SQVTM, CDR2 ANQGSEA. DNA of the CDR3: TGCAGCGTGAGGGGACTAGCGACCTACGAGCAGTACTTC. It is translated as CSVRGLATYEQYF.